Following are 26 T cell receptor beta chains from one sample sequenced in a study of shared clonotypes between healthy human individuals. Sequencing was performed with immunoSEQ multiplex PCR; in TCRdb, only in-frame clones are kept and a portion is missing. Of a few million clones listed, 90% to 95% are singletons. The sequenced material came from naive CD4+ T cells sorted from blood. The sample's subset: CD45RA+ positively selected. The receptors were sampled from a man aged 18 to 35 in good health.

The chain is built from TRBV11-3 and TRBJ1-5; D is possibly TRBD1 (5 bases). Trimming pared 4 bases from V and 5 bases from J, leaving 9 bases between. The CDR3 is 13 amino acids. The V gene's germline CDR1 is SGHNT and CDR2 YENEEA. CDR3 loop: CASSSTRDQPQHF. The CDR3 nucleotides are TGTGCCAGCAGCTCGACCAGGGATCAGCCCCAGCATTTT.

V usage is TRBV19 and J usage is TRBJ1-5; D is perhaps TRBD1 (5 bases). With 3 bases removed from V and 0 bases from J, the gap between germline ends came to 18 bases. The CDR3 spans 18 residues. Germline values: CDR1 LNHDA, CDR2 SQIVND (reference sequence). The CDR3 protein is CASSIPGAVRNSNQPQHF. The CDR3 DNA reads TGTGCCAGTAGTATCCCCGGGGCAGTACGAAATAGCAATCAGCCCCAGCATTTT.

The CDR3 DNA sequence: TGTGCCAGTAGTTGGCGGACGGCGCGGGGTGAAAAACTGTTTTTT. This translates into CASSWRTARGEKLFF. This sequence joins TRBV19 and TRBJ1-4; the D is unclear. Germline assignment: CDR1 LNHDA and CDR2 SQIVND (reference sequence). The CDR3 loop spans 15 amino acids. V was shortened by 5 bases and J by 7 bases, with 17 bases between the two germline ends.

The V and J genes are TRBV18 and TRBJ2-3; 7 positions agree with TRBD2. The V gene end was trimmed by 2 bases and the J gene end by 8 bases; junction bases not matched to a gene: 16. Germline V gives CDR1 KGHSH, CDR2 LQKENI. The CDR3 contains 17 residues. Here the CDR3 DNA reads TGTGCCAGCTCACCAAGCCCGGCTAGCGGTTCGGGAGGTACGCAGTATTTT. Translation gives CASSPSPASGSGGTQYF. Full variable domain (outside the CDR3, taken from reference TRBV18 and TRBJ2-3): NAGVMQNPRHLVRRRGQEARLRCSPMKGHSHVYWYRQLPEEGLKFMVYLQKENIIDESGMPKERFSAEFPKEGPSILRIQQVVRGDSAAYFCASSPSPASGSGGTQYFGPGTRLTVL.

The chain couples TRBV11-3 to TRBJ2-3; D may be TRBD1 (5 bases). CDR1 is SGHNT and CDR2 is YENEEA in the germline V gene. The V and J ends lost 2 bases and 3 bases respectively, with 18 bases between them. The length of the CDR3 is 17 residues. CDR3 nucleotide sequence: TGTGCCAGCAGCTTAAGTCTGTGGGGATCAGGGACAGATACGCAGTATTTT. Residues: CASSLSLWGSGTDTQYF. The variable domain in full, completed from reference TRBV11-3 and TRBJ2-3, reads EAGVVQSPRYKIIEKKQPVAFWCNPISGHNTLYWYLQNLGQGPELLIRYENEEAVDDSQLPKDRFSAERLKGVDSTLKIQPAELGDSAVYLCASSLSLWGSGTDTQYFGPGTRLTVL.

This rearrangement joins TRBV7-6 to TRBJ2-7; TRBD1 matches 9 bases. CDR3 length equals 16 residues. Germline CDR1 SGHVS, CDR2 FNYEAQ. V lost 5 bases to trimming and J lost 0 bases; unmatched junction nucleotides: 8. CDR3 DNA sequence: TGTGCCAGCAGCCTATATGGACAGGGGACCTCCTACGAGCAGTACTTC. As protein: CASSLYGQGTSYEQYF. Using reference TRBV7-6 and TRBJ2-7 for the parts outside the CDR3, the full variable domain is GAGVSQSPRYKVTKRGQDVALRCDPISGHVSLYWYRQALGQGPEFLTYFNYEAQQDKSGLPNDRFSAERPEGSISTLTIQRTEQRDSAMYRCASSLYGQGTSYEQYFGPGTRLTVT.

The V and J genes are TRBV6-5 and TRBJ2-5; the D call may be TRBD1 or TRBD2 (6 bases each). The closer fit of TRBJ2-7 to the DNA end suggests the J call may be wrong. Germline loops: CDR1 MNHEY, CDR2 SVGAGI. The CDR3 is 15 residues long. Written as DNA, the CDR3 is TGTGCCAGCAGCCGCGGGGCAGGGGATTCCTACGAGCAGTACTTC. This gives the protein CASSRGAGDSYEQYF.

The rearrangement uses TRBV12-5 and TRBJ2-2; perhaps TRBD1 as D (6 bases). Deletions cut 4 bases from V and 7 bases from J, with 13 bases between. The CDR3 covers 14 residues. Germline V gene sequence: CDR1 LGHNT, CDR2 FRNRAP. CDR3 DNA: TGTGCTAGTGGTTATGAAGGGGGAGACGGGGAGCTGTTTTTT. Amino acids: CASGYEGGDGELFF.

V and J are TRBV5-1 and TRBJ1-4; 10 nucleotides line up with TRBD1. Trimming removed 4 bases from V and 2 bases from J; junction bases left unmatched: 2. CDR1 and CDR2 (germline): SGHRS, YFSETQ. The CDR3 loop spans 15 amino acids. The CDR3 is CASSPGQGTNEKLFF. CDR3 coding DNA: TGCGCCAGCAGCCCGGGACAGGGGACTAATGAAAAACTGTTTTTT.

CDR3 region: CASRRLRAGETDTQYF. The DNA of the CDR3 is TGTGCCAGCAGGCGGTTGCGGGCCGGGGAGACAGATACGCAGTATTTT. The rearrangement links TRBV9 to TRBJ2-3, with D possibly TRBD2 on 5 matching bases. This CDR3 spans 16 amino acids. Germline CDR1 SGDLS, CDR2 YYNGEE. Trimming took off 5 bases at V and 3 bases at J, with 19 bases between the two ends.

The rearrangement joins TRBV27 to TRBJ1-5; D unclear. Per the germline V gene, CDR1 is MNHEY and CDR2 is SMNVEV (reference sequence). This CDR3 has 14 amino acids. V lost 3 bases to trimming and J lost 0 bases, with 6 bases between them. CDR3 region: CASSFGFSNQPQHF. DNA of the CDR3: TGTGCCAGCAGTTTTGGTTTTAGCAATCAGCCCCAGCATTTT.

This sequence joins TRBV12-5 and TRBJ2-7; 7 nucleotides agree with TRBD1. With V trimmed by 3 bases and J by 3 bases, 14 bases remained unmatched. Germline CDR1 LGHNT, CDR2 FRNRAP. CDR3 length: 17 residues. CDR3 loop: CASGFPPEQGPSYEQYF. CDR3 nucleotide sequence: TGTGCTAGTGGTTTTCCCCCAGAACAGGGGCCCAGCTACGAGCAGTACTTC.

Comment on this clone: Other nucleotide sequences in the sample specify the same CDR3. V and J are TRBV19 and TRBJ2-1; a possible D gene is TRBD1 (6 bases). The CDR3 has 13 amino acids. Germline CDR1 reads LNHDA; CDR2 reads SQIVND (reference sequence). Deletions cut 3 bases from V and 5 bases from J, with 8 bases between. The CDR3 sequence: CASSIGQNNEQFF. CDR3 bases: TGTGCCAGTAGTATCGGACAGAACAATGAGCAGTTCTTC.

The J gene is TRBJ2-2, the V gene TRBV27; D is tentatively TRBD1 or TRBD2 (5 bases each). The CDR3 extends over 19 amino acids. CDR1 is MNHEY and CDR2 is SMNVEV in the germline V gene (reference sequence). The V end lost 2 bases, the J end lost 0 bases, and 19 bases lay between the germline ends. DNA of the CDR3: TGTGCCAGCAGTTTAATCTTCTGGTCGGGGCCAGCGAACACCGGGGAGCTGTTTTTT. This encodes CASSLIFWSGPANTGELFF.

The chain couples TRBV7-8 to TRBJ2-7, with 8 bases that match TRBD1. V lost 2 bases and J lost 5; bases outside the gene matches: 14. CDR3 length: 17 residues. Germline CDR1 is SGHVS and CDR2 is FQNEAQ. CDR3 DNA: TGTGCCAGCAGCTTATCCCCCACGTGGACAGGGAGCCACGAGCAGTACTTC. Protein product: CASSLSPTWTGSHEQYF. The complete variable domain, with remaining parts taken from reference TRBV7-8 and TRBJ2-7, reads GAGVSQSPRYKVAKRGQDVALRCDPISGHVSLFWYQQALGQGPEFLTYFQNEAQLDKSGLPSDRFFAERPEGSVSTLKIQRTQQEDSAVYLCASSLSPTWTGSHEQYFGPGTRLTVT.

The V call is TRBV7-9, the J call TRBJ2-5; perhaps TRBD1 as D (6 bases). This CDR3 has 15 residues. V gave up 5 bases and J gave up 3 bases, with 16 bases separating them. Germline CDR1 SEHNR, CDR2 FQNEAQ (reference sequence). The CDR3 spells CASSPIWDTEETQYF. CDR3 bases: TGTGCCAGCAGCCCAATATGGGACACAGAAGAGACCCAGTACTTC.

The chain has TRBV25-1 and TRBJ2-1, with a tentative D call TRBD1 (6 bases). The CDR3 is made up of 13 amino acids. Germline V gene data show CDR1 as MGHDK and CDR2 as SYGVNS. V lost 4 bases and J 5 bases, leaving 9 bases between the germline ends. The CDR3 spells CASSADRNNEQFF. Here the CDR3 DNA reads TGTGCCAGCAGTGCAGACAGGAACAATGAGCAGTTCTTC.

This chain joins TRBV4-2 and TRBJ2-7, with 10 bases matching TRBD2. J lost 5 bases, V lost 4 bases, and 11 bases had no gene match. There are 16 residues in the CDR3. Per germline, CDR1 LGHNA and CDR2 YNFKEQ. CDR3 protein: CASSLSVSSGSHEQYF. CDR3 in DNA: TGTGCCAGCAGCCTAAGCGTCTCTAGCGGGAGCCACGAGCAGTACTTC.

V gene TRBV4-1 combines with J gene TRBJ2-7; 8 bases line up with TRBD1. The CDR3 runs 14 residues. CDR1 and CDR2 (germline): MGHRA, YSYEKL. The V and J ends lost 3 bases and 5 bases, in that order; junction bases with no gene match: 6. The CDR3 coding sequence is TGCGCCAGCAGCCATAGACAGGGGCCCGACGAGCAGTACTTC. Encoded protein: CASSHRQGPDEQYF.

The chain uses TRBV6-5 and TRBJ1-3; 7 bases agree with TRBD1. This CDR3 is built from 14 residues. Germline V gene data show CDR1 as MNHEY and CDR2 as SVGAGI. The V and J ends lost 6 bases and 3 bases, in that order; junction bases with no gene match: 5. CDR3 nucleotides: TGTGCCAGCAGCATGACAGGGAATGGAAACACCATATATTTT. This sequence encodes CASSMTGNGNTIYF.

This chain connects TRBV5-1 to TRBJ1-1; TRBD1 matches 8 bases. Germline V gives CDR1 SGHRS, CDR2 YFSETQ. The CDR3 has 17 residues. The V segment lost 0 bases and the J segment 0 bases; nucleotides outside the gene matches: 7. The CDR3 reads CASSLDTGGSMNTEAFF. The CDR3 DNA follows: TGCGCCAGCAGCTTGGATACAGGGGGTAGTATGAACACTGAAGCTTTCTTT.

V usage is TRBV9 and J usage is TRBJ2-2; the match to TRBD1 covers 7 bases. Germline-derived CDR1 and CDR2 are SGDLS and YYNGEE. Trimming at V came to 2 bases and at J to 5 bases, leaving 0 bases not matched to a gene. The CDR3 is 13 amino acids. CDR3 coding DNA: TGTGCCAGCAGCGTGACAGGGACCGGGGAGCTGTTTTTT. It specifies CASSVTGTGELFF.

The chain has TRBV6-5 and TRBJ2-7; no clear D gene. CDR1 is MNHEY, CDR2 SVGAGI, per germline. CDR3 length: 15 amino acids. The V end was cut by 1 base, the J end by 5 bases, with 15 bases between. CDR3 DNA sequence: TGTGCCAGCAGTTACTGGCGCGTCGACAAAGACGAGCAGTACTTC. This codes for CASSYWRVDKDEQYF.

The chain combines TRBV28 with TRBJ2-7; 7 nucleotides line up with TRBD1. The ends lost 5 bases at V and 2 bases at J; junction bases unmatched: 12. Germline CDR1 is MDHEN and CDR2 is SYDVKM. The CDR3 sequence is 16 residues long. The CDR3 spells CASSPEETGWAYEQYF. The CDR3 coding sequence is TGTGCCAGCAGTCCGGAGGAGACAGGGTGGGCCTACGAGCAGTACTTC. Using reference TRBV28 and TRBJ2-7 for the parts outside the CDR3, the full variable domain is DVKVTQSSRYLVKRTGEKVFLECVQDMDHENMFWYRQDPGLGLRLIYFSYDVKMKEKGDIPEGYSVSREKKERFSLILESASTNQTSMYLCASSPEETGWAYEQYFGPGTRLTVT.

This sequence joins TRBV18 and TRBJ2-1; no firm D call. CDR1 is KGHSH, CDR2 LQKENI, per germline. V lost 1 base, J lost 3 bases, and 10 bases lay in between. CDR3 length: 15 residues. The CDR3 DNA sequence: TGTGCCAGCTCACCACTCGCCCCAGTCTACAATGAGCAGTTCTTC. This gives the protein CASSPLAPVYNEQFF.

This clone was picked up a small number of times. The J gene is TRBJ1-5, the V gene TRBV28; D perhaps matches TRBD1 (5 bases). V was shortened by 5 bases and J by 8 bases, with 10 bases between the two germline ends. The germline V gene encodes CDR1 MDHEN and CDR2 SYDVKM. The CDR3 sequence is 12 residues long. As DNA, the CDR3 is TGTGCCAGCAGTAAACAGGATGAGCCCCAGCATTTT. Its protein is CASSKQDEPQHF. The variable domain in full, completed from reference TRBV28 and TRBJ1-5, reads DVKVTQSSRYLVKRTGEKVFLECVQDMDHENMFWYRQDPGLGLRLIYFSYDVKMKEKGDIPEGYSVSREKKERFSLILESASTNQTSMYLCASSKQDEPQHFGDGTRLSIL.